The 9 T cell receptor beta chains listed next were all sequenced from one sample in a study of blood T cell repertoires in COVID-19. Only in-frame clones appear in the TCRdb table, and some are missing; sequencing was by immunoSEQ multiplex PCR. The repertoire holds approximately 64,000 clones, with 70% to 90% as singletons. Sequencing was performed on peripheral blood. These receptors were taken from a man aged 65 to 85 with acute or convalescent COVID-19.

V gene TRBV5-5 combines with J gene TRBJ2-7; the D gene is possibly TRBD2 (5 bases). CDR1 and CDR2 from the germline V gene are SGHKS and YYEKEE (reference sequence). Trimming shortened V by 2 bases and J by 1 base, and 10 bases separated the two germline ends. The CDR3 spans 14 residues. The CDR3 bases are TGTGCCAGCAGCTTCCCGGGAACTTCCTACGAGCAGTACTTC. Amino acid sequence: CASSFPGTSYEQYF.

The chain recombines TRBV4-3 with TRBJ1-2; maybe TRBD1 (6 bases). The germline gives CDR1 LGHNA, CDR2 YSLEER. V lost 0 bases, J lost 2 bases, and 13 bases lay in between. There are 16 residues in the CDR3. The DNA for the CDR3 is TGCGCCAGCAGCCAAGATCCCCAGGGGCGGAACTATGGCTACACCTTC. This sequence encodes CASSQDPQGRNYGYTF.

This clone has a handful of counts. This chain joins TRBV5-1 and TRBJ1-4, with D tentatively TRBD1 (5 bases). Looked up from germline, CDR1 is SGHRS and CDR2 is YFSETQ. Between the trimmed V and J ends, which lost 2 bases and 8 bases, there was a span of 13 bases. The CDR3 loop spans 14 amino acids. The CDR3 bases are TGCGCCAGCAGCTTTTCAGGGAAAACAGAAAAACTGTTTTTT. Its translation: CASSFSGKTEKLFF.

The chain links TRBV6-2 or TRBV6-3 to TRBJ1-2; unclear D gene. The CDR3 is 14 amino acids. Germline CDR1 reads MNHEY; CDR2 reads SVGEGT. Trimming removed 6 bases from V and 4 bases from J, with 15 bases in between. This CDR3 is CASSQPSGVYGYTF. CDR3 DNA sequence: TGTGCCAGCAGCCAACCATCGGGAGTCTATGGCTACACCTTC.

This chain joins TRBV27 and TRBJ2-5, with 7 nucleotides matching TRBD2. Trimming at V came to 5 bases and at J to 5 bases, leaving 11 bases not matched to a gene. The CDR3 extends over 15 amino acids. CDR1 is MNHEY and CDR2 is SMNVEV in the germline V gene (reference sequence). The DNA of the CDR3 is TGTGCCAGCAGTGGGGACTACCCCCTGGAGGAGACCCAGTACTTC. The encoded protein is CASSGDYPLEETQYF.

The chain carries TRBV27 and TRBJ2-1; 10 bases are shared with TRBD2. The CDR3 runs to 15 residues. V shed 2 bases and J 5 bases; nucleotides not matched to a gene: 3. Looked up from germline, CDR1 is MNHEY and CDR2 is SMNVEV (reference sequence). The CDR3 loop is CASSLLAGAHNEQFF. The CDR3 region has the DNA TGTGCCAGCAGTTTACTAGCGGGGGCCCACAATGAGCAGTTCTTC.

The chain recombines TRBV18 with TRBJ2-2, with 7 bases aligning to TRBD1. Germline CDR1 reads KGHSH; CDR2 reads LQKENI. Trimming removed 5 bases from V and 2 bases from J; junction bases left unmatched: 11. This CDR3 has 17 amino acids. CDR3 protein: CASSAEGTERNTGELFF. The CDR3 DNA reads as TGTGCCAGCTCAGCTGAGGGGACAGAAAGAAACACCGGGGAGCTGTTTTTT.

The gene calls are TRBV9 and TRBJ2-2, with D hard to call. Germline-derived CDR1 and CDR2 are SGDLS and YYNGEE. The CDR3 is 15 amino acids. Trimming took 0 bases from V and 5 from J, leaving 11 bases between them. CDR3 loop: CASSVGQTITGELFF. Written as DNA, the CDR3 is TGTGCCAGCAGCGTAGGACAAACAATAACCGGGGAGCTGTTTTTT.

V is TRBV24-1 and J is TRBJ2-1; TRBD2 matches 10 bases. V shed 4 bases and J 8 bases; nucleotides not matched to a gene: 7. The germline gives CDR1 KGHDR, CDR2 SFDVKD. The CDR3 has 15 residues. The CDR3 is CATSERSGGADEQFF. CDR3 in DNA: TGTGCCACCAGTGAAAGGAGCGGGGGGGCGGATGAGCAGTTCTTC.